This T cell receptor (beta chain) was recovered during a study of T cell clonotyping in hematopoietic cell transplantation. Germline CDR1 is MNHEY and CDR2 is SVGAGI. Trimming removed 2 bases from V and 0 bases from J, with 12 bases in between. CDR3 size: 16 residues. The repertoire was sequenced with immunoSEQ multiplex PCR; TCRdb's copy has only in-frame clones and lacks some. The data show some 35,000 clones, over 85% seen once. Time point given: recipient sample about 28 days before transplant, after cytoreduction. The chain is built from TRBV6-5 and TRBJ2-3, with a tentative D call TRBD1 (6 bases). The TCR sequence derives from a man aged 35-49 years with chronic myeloid leukemia. Some clones in this sample may be carry-over from other donors' samples. The sample consisted of peripheral blood mononuclear cells, taken before stem cell transplant. The CDR3 region is CASSYLFRGSTDTQYF. As DNA, the CDR3 is TGTGCCAGCAGTTACCTTTTCAGGGGCAGCACAGATACGCAGTATTTT.